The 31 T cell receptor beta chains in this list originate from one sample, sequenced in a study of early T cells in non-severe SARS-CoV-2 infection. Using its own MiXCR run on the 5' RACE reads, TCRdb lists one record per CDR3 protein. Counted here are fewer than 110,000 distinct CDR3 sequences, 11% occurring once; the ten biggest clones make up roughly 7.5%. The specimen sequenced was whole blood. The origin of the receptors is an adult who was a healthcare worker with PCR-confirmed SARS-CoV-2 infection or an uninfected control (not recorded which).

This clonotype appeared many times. CDR3 residues: CASSPGLVYEQYF. The CDR3, as DNA: TGTGCCAGCAGTCCAGGACTAGTCTACGAGCAGTACTTC. The genes are TRBV28 and TRBJ2-7, with 7 bases fitting TRBD2. The CDR3 totals 13 residues. V shed 5 bases and J 3 bases; nucleotides not matched to a gene: 4. Per germline, CDR1 MDHEN and CDR2 SYDVKM.

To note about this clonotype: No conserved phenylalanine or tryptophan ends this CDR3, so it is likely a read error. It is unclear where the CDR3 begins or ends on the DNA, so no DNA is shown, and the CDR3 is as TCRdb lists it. The CDR3 spells CASSFIGFGL. The rearrangement links TRBV6-2 or TRBV6-3 to TRBJ1-1. The CDR3 has 10 amino acids, counting both end residues. Germline CDR1 MNHEY, CDR2 SVGEGT.

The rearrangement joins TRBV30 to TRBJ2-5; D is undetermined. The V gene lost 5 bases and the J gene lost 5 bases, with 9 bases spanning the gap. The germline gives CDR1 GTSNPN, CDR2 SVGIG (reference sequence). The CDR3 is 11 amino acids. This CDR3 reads CAWGLGETQYF. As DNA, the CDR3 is TGTGCCTGGGGGTTAGGTGAGACCCAGTACTTC. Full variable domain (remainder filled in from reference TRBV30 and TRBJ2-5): SQTIHQWPATLVQPVGSPLSLECTVEGTSNPNLYWYRQAAGRGLQLLFYSVGIGQISSEVPQNLSASRPQDRQFILSSKKLLLSDSGFYLCAWGLGETQYFGPGTRLLVL.

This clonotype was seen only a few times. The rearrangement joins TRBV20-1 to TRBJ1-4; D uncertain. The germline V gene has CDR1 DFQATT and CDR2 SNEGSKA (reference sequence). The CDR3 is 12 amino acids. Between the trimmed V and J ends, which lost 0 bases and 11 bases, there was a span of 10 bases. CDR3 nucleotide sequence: TGCAGTGCTAGAGATACACCGGAGAAACTGTTTTTT. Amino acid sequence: CSARDTPEKLFF.

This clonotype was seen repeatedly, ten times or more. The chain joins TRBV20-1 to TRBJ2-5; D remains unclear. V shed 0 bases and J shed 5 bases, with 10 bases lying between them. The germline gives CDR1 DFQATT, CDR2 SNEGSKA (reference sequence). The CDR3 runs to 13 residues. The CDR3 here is CSARDHREETQYF. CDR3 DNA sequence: TGCAGTGCTAGAGATCACAGAGAGGAGACCCAGTACTTC.

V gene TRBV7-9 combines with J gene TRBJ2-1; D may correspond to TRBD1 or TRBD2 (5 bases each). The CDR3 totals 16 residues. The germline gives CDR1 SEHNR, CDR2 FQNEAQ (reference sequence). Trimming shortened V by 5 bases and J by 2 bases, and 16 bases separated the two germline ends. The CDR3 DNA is TGTGCCAGCAGCGGAACCACTAGGGGCGCCTACAATGAGCAGTTCTTC. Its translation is CASSGTTRGAYNEQFF. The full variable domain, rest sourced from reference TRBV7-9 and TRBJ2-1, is DTGVSQNPRHKITKRGQNVTFRCDPISEHNRLYWYRQTLGQGPEFLTYFQNEAQLEKSRLLSDRFSAERPKGSFSTLEIQRTEQGDSAMYLCASSGTTRGAYNEQFFGPGTRLTVL.

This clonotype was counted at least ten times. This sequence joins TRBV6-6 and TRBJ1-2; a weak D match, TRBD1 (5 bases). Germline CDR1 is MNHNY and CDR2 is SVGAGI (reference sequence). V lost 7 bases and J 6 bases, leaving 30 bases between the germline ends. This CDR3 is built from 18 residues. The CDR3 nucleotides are TGTGCCAGCACCCGGGCTATTCGGAGCAATCGGGGCGTTAATGGCTACACCTTC. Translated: CASTRAIRSNRGVNGYTF.

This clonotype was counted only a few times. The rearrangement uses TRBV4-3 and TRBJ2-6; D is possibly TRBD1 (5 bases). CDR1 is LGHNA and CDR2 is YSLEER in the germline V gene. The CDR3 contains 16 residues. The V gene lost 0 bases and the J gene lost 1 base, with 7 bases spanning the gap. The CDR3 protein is CASSQDKGSGANVLTF. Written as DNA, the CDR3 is TGCGCCAGCAGCCAAGATAAGGGGTCTGGGGCCAACGTCCTGACTTTC.

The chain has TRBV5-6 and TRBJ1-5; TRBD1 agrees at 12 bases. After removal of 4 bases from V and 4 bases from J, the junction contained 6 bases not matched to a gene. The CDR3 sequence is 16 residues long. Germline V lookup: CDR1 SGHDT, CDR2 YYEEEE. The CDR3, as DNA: TGTGCCAGCAGCCCCAGGGGACAGGGGGCGAATCAGCCCCAGCATTTT. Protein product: CASSPRGQGANQPQHF.

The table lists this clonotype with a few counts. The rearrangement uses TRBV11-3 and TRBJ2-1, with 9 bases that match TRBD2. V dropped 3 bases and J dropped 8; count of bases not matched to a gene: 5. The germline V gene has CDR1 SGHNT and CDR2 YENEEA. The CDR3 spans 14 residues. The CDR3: CASSFLSGSYEQFF. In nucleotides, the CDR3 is TGTGCCAGCAGCTTTCTTAGCGGGAGCTATGAGCAGTTCTTC.

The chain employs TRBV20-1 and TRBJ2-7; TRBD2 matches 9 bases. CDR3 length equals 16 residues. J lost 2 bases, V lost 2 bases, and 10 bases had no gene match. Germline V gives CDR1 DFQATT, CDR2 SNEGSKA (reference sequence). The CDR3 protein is CSARRVSGSQPYEQYF. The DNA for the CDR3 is TGCAGTGCTAGAAGAGTTAGCGGGAGTCAACCCTACGAGCAGTACTTC.

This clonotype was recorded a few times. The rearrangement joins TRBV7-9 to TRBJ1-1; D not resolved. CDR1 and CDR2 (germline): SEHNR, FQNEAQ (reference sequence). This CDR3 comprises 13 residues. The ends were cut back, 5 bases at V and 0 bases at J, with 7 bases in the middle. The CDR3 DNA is TGTGCCAGCAGCCAGATCCTGAACACTGAAGCTTTCTTT. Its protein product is CASSQILNTEAFF.

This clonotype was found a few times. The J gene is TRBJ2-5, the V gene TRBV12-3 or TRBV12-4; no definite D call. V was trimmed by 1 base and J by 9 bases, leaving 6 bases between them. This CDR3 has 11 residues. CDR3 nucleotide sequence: TGTGCCAGCAGTTTAGGACGGGCCCAGTACTTC. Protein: CASSLGRAQYF.

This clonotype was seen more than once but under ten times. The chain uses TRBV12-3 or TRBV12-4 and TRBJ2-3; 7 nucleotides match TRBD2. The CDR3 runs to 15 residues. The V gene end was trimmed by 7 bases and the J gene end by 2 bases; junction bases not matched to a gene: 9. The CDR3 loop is CASTLRGGLTDTQYF. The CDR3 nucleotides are TGTGCCAGCACCCTAAGGGGAGGGCTCACAGATACGCAGTATTTT.

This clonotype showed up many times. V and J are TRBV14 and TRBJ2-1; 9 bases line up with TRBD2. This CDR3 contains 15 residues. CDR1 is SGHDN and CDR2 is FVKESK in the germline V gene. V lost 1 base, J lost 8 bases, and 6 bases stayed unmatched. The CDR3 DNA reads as TGTGCCAGCAGCCAAGTGATTAGCGGGAGCTATGAGCAGTTCTTC. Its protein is CASSQVISGSYEQFF. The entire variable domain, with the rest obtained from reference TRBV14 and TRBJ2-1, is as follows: EAGVTQFPSHSVIEKGQTVTLRCDPISGHDNLYWYRRVMGKEIKFLLHFVKESKQDESGMPNNRFLAERTGGTYSTLKVQPAELEDSGVYFCASSQVISGSYEQFFGPGTRLTVL.

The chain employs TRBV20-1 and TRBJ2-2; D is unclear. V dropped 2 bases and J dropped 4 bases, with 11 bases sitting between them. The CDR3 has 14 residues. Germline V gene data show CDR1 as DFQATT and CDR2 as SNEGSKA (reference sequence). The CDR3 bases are TGCAGTGCTAGACAGCCTTTGGCCACCGGGGAGCTGTTTTTT. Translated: CSARQPLATGELFF.

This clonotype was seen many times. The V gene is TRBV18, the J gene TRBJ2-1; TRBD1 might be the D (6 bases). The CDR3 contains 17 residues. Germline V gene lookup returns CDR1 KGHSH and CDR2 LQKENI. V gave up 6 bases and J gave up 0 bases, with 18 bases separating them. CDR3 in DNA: TGTGCCAGCTCCAAGGGACAACAAGCCAGCTCCTACAATGAGCAGTTCTTC. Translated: CASSKGQQASSYNEQFF.

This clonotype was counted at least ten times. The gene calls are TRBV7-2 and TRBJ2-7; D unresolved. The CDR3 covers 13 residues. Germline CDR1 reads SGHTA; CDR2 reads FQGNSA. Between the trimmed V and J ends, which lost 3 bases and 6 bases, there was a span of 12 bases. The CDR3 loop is CASSLSSGREQYF. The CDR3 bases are TGTGCCAGCAGCTTGTCCTCCGGGCGCGAGCAGTACTTC. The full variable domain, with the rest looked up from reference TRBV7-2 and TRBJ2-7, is GAGVSQSPSNKVTEKGKDVELRCDPISGHTALYWYRQSLGQGLEFLIYFQGNSAPDKSGLPSDRFSAERTGGSVSTLTIQRTQQEDSAVYLCASSLSSGREQYFGPGTRLTVT.

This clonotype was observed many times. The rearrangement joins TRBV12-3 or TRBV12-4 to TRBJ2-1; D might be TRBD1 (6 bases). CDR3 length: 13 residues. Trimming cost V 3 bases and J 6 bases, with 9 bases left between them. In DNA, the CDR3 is TGTGCCAGCAGTTTCAGGGGTCCCAATGAGCAGTTCTTC. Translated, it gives CASSFRGPNEQFF.

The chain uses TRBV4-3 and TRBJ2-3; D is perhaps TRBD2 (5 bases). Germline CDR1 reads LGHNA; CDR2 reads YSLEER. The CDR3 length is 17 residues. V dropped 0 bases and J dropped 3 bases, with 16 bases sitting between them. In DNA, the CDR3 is TGCGCCAGCAGCCAAGAGTTAGCTAGCTTTAGGACAGATACGCAGTATTTT. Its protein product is CASSQELASFRTDTQYF.

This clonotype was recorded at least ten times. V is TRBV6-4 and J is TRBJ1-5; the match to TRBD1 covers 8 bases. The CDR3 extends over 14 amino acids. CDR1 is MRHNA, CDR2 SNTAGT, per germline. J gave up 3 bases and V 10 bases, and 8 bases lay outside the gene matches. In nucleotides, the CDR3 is TGTGCCAATTGGACAGGGAAAAACAATCAGCCCCAGCATTTT. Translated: CANWTGKNNQPQHF.

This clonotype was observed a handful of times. The CDR3 region has the DNA TGCAGTGCTATGTCGAAAGAGCAGTACTTC. Protein product: CSAMSKEQYF. The rearrangement joins TRBV20-1 to TRBJ2-7; D gene uncertain. CDR1 and CDR2 (germline): DFQATT, SNEGSKA (reference sequence). V shed 4 bases and J shed 7 bases, with 8 bases lying between them. This CDR3 has 10 residues.

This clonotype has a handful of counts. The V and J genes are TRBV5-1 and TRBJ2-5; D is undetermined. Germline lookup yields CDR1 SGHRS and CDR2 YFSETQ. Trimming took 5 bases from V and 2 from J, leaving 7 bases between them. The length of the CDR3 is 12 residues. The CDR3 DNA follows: TGCGCCAGCAGGTACTCTCAAGAGACCCAGTACTTC. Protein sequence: CASRYSQETQYF.

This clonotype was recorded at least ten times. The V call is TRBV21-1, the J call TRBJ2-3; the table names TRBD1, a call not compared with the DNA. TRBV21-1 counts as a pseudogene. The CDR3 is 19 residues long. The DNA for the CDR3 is TGTGCCAGCAGCAAAGAAACGGGACCCACCCGGACTAGCACAGATACGCAGTATTTT. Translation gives CASSKETGPTRTSTDTQYF.

The CDR3 coding sequence is TGTGCCGTGTCTCCAATAGCGGGAGGCTCTTCTGCGCAGTATTTT. Translating it yields CAVSPIAGGSSAQYF. The chain has TRBV12-3 or TRBV12-4 and TRBJ2-3; 10 positions agree with TRBD2. With 11 bases clipped from V and 10 bases from J, the junction kept 18 bases outside the gene matches. The CDR3 runs to 15 residues.

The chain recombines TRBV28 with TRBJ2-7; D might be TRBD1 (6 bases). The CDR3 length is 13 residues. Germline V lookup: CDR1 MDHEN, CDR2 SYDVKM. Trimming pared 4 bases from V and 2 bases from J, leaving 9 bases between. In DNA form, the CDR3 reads TGTGCCAGCAGTTCCCAGGGGCCCTACGAGCAGTACTTC. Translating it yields CASSSQGPYEQYF.

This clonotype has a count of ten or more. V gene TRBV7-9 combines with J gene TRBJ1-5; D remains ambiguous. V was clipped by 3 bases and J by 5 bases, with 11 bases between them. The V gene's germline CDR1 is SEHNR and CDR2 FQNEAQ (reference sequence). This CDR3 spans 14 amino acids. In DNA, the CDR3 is TGTGCCAGCAGCTTCGAGGGAACCGATCAGCCCCAGCATTTT. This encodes CASSFEGTDQPQHF.

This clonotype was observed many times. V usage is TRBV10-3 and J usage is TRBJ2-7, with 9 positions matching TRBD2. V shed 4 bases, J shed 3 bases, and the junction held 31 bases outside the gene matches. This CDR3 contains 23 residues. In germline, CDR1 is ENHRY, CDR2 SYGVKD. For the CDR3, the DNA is TGTGCCATCAGTGGTCGCCGTGCCCCTCTAGCGGGACTGTTGGGTGGGTTATACTACGAGCAGTACTTC. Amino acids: CAISGRRAPLAGLLGGLYYEQYF.

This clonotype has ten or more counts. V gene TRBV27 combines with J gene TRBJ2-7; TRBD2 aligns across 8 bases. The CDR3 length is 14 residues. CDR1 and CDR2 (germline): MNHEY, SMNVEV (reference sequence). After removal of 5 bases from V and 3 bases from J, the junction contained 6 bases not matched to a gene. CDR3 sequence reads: CASSPPGRVYEQYF. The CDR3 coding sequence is TGTGCCAGCAGTCCCCCCGGGAGGGTCTACGAGCAGTACTTC.

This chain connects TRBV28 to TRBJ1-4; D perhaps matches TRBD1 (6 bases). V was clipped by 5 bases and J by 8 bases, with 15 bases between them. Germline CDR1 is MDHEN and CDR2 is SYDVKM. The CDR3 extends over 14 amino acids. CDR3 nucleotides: TGTGCCAGCAGTGGTATGGGGGGCGGCGAAAAACTGTTTTTT. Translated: CASSGMGGGEKLFF. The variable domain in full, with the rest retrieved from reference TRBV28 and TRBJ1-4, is DVKVTQSSRYLVKRTGEKVFLECVQDMDHENMFWYRQDPGLGLRLIYFSYDVKMKEKGDIPEGYSVSREKKERFSLILESASTNQTSMYLCASSGMGGGEKLFFGSGTQLSVL.

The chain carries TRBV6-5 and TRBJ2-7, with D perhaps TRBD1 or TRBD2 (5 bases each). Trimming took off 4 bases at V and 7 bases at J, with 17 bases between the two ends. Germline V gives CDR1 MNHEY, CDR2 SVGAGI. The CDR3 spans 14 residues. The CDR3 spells CASSSVGVPWEQYF. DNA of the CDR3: TGTGCCAGCAGTTCCGTGGGGGTCCCCTGGGAGCAGTACTTC.